This T cell receptor (beta chain) was recorded in a study of blood T cell repertoires in COVID-19 (dated by TCRdb to 2020 to 2022). Study-wide context: Samples covering the acute and convalescent phases of COVID-19 were provided by collaborators in the United States, Italy and Spain. The repertoires were made available in a free public database intended to serve as a resource for research on the immune response to SARS-CoV-2. Nearly every sample came with metadata listing a de-identified subject ID, COVID-19 status, age in years and sex. The prospective study material was composed of cDNA or gDNA derived from T cells, B-cell-depleted T cells, or PBMCs. The samples were drawn from two sources: the first 160 participants of the ongoing ImmuneRACE study, and some 1,300 subjects contributed by 6 global collaborators. Where available, HLA class I and class II types were taken from metadata supplied by the sample provider and were not determined by assay-based typing. Subjects who had been exposed to COVID-19, were actively infected with it, or had recovered from it provided the deeply sampled blood TCRbeta repertoires that made up the dataset.

Concerning this clone: The specificity of this receptor is unknown. Base quality data are lacking; no much larger clone is found one base away.

The study at large found these results: How much clinical and demographic metadata was included differed by source and by participant, and the metadata was provided uncurated.

In Seattle, one collaborating source enrolled patients while the infection was active and tracked those patients longitudinally over the course of disease. Collaborating institutions collected whole blood in K2EDTA tubes following their own protocols. For TCRbeta analysis, collaborator samples were shipped as frozen whole blood, as isolated PBMCs, or as DNA extracted from either sample type. Including the terminal cysteine and phenylalanine, the CDR3 comprises 15 residues. Only the CDR3 part of the read is kept: 45 bases, read in frame from the first base. Unmatched junction bases come to 3, with V trimmed by 2 bases and J by 4 bases. CDR1 and CDR2 are drawn from the germline V gene: MRHNA, SNTAGT. TCRbeta CDR3 regions were amplified from genomic DNA using the immunoSEQ Assay, a bias-controlled multiplex PCR. In the source study's methods: Within the assay, amplification of reference gene primers was used to estimate how many nucleated cells each sample contained. To quantify the absolute abundance of each unique TCRbeta CDR3 rearrangement, sequence reads were collapsed and filtered. Productive Simpson clonality was computed per sample as the square root of Simpson's diversity index over productive rearrangements. TCRdb obtained this table from immuneACCESS and retained in-frame rearrangements with V and J assigned. These tables miss some clones; where compared with another copy, unresolved V genes account for less than half of the shortfall, and the remainder is unexplained. D and trimming come from the DNA, and the V and J calls and clone size come from that table. The sample has under 200,000 clones on record, roughly nine tenths of them singletons. 9.5% to 13% of the sample belongs to the ten largest clones.

The chain couples TRBV6-4 to TRBJ2-1; the central 9 bases match TRBD2. The clonotype originates from a woman in her sixties or seventies with COVID-19, enrolled during active disease. Sequenced input: peripheral blood. The base sequence is TGTGCCAGCAGTGACGAGGCGGGAGGGTACAATGAGCAGTTCTTC. This translates into CASSDEAGGYNEQFF.